This T cell receptor (beta chain) was observed in a study of T cells in Graves' hyperthyroidism and ophthalmopathy. Trimming removed 1 base from V and 9 bases from J, with 10 bases in between. CDR1 and CDR2 (germline): SGHDN, FVKESK. There are 13 residues in the CDR3. Study conclusions and caveats: Before onset, by a median of around six months, the model predicted ophthalmopathy. In the blood, most expanded thyroid clonotypes above 0.001 appeared as well.

Amplification of TCR beta CDR3 regions used RNA as the template. The TCR CDR3 first-round RT-PCR relied on the HTBI primer set. TCRdb passed the multiplex PCR reads through MiXCR, listing each CDR3 protein once. Found here are some 270,000 distinct CDR3 sequences, about 13% of them singletons; the top ten hold roughly 8.2%. Patients were excluded for uncontrolled infection, other autoimmune disease, pregnancy or lactation. Using over 8.5 ml of fresh peripheral blood, PBMCs were prepared. To note about this clonotype: The antigen remains undetermined.

The chain recombines TRBV14 with TRBJ1-5, with D possibly TRBD1 on 5 matching bases. This TCR was recovered from a woman aged 40 to 55 with Graves' hyperthyroidism. Sequenced sample: blood. The DNA for the CDR3 is TGTGCCAGCAGCCAAGCTGGCGGGGCGCCCCAGCATTTT. Its protein is CASSQAGGAPQHF.